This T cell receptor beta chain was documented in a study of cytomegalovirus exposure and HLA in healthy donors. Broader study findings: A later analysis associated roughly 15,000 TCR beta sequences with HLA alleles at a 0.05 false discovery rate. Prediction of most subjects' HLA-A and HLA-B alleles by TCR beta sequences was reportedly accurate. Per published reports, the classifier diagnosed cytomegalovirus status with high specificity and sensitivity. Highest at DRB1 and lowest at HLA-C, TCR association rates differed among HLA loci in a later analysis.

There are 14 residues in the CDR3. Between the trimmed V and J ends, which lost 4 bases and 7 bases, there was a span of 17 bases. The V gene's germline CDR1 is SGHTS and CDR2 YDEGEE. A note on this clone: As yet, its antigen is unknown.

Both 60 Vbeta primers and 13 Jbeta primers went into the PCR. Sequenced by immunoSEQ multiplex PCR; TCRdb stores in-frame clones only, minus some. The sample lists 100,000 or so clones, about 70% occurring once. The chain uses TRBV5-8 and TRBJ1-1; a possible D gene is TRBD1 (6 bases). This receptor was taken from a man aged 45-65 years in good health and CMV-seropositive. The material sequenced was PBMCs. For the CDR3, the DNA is TGTGCCAGCAGCGGAGGGTGGGGGGGCGATGAAGCTTTCTTT. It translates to CASSGGWGGDEAFF.